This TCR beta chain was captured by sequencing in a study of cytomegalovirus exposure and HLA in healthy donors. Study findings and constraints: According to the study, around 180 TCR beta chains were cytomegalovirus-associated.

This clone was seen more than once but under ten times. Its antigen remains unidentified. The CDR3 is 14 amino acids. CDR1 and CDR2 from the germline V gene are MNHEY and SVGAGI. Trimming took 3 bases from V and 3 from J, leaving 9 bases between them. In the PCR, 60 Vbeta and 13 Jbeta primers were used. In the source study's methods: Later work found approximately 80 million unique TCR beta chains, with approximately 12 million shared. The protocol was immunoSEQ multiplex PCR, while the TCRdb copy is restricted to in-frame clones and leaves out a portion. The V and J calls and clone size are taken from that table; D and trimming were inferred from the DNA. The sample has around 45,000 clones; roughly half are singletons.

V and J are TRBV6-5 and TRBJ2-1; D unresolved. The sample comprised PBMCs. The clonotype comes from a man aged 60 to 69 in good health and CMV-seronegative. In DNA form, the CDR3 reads TGTGCCAGCAGTTATAACCCGCGCTACAATGAGCAGTTCTTC. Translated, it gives CASSYNPRYNEQFF.